This T cell receptor beta chain was identified in a study of blood T cell repertoires in COVID-19. The V gene end was trimmed by 5 bases and the J gene end by 3 bases; junction bases not matched to a gene: 8. The CDR3 sequence is 16 residues long. The V gene's germline CDR1 is LGHNT and CDR2 FRNRAP. Repertoires were generated with immunoSEQ multiplex PCR, while TCRdb's copy carries only in-frame clones and drops some. Here the sample spans approximately 200,000 clones, around 83% being singletons. Material: peripheral blood. The sequence was collected from a woman in her twenties or thirties with active or convalescent COVID-19. The chain joins TRBV12-5 to TRBJ2-1; TRBD1 aligns across 9 bases. CDR3 in DNA: TGTGCTAGTGGTGCGTACGGGACAGGGAACTACAATGAGCAGTTCTTC. Encoded protein: CASGAYGTGNYNEQFF. Supplemented by reference TRBV12-5 and TRBJ2-1, the full variable domain reads DARVTQTPRHKVTEMGQEVTMRCQPILGHNTVFWYRQTMMQGLELLAYFRNRAPLDDSGMPKDRFSAEMPDATLATLKIQPSEPRDSAVYFCASGAYGTGNYNEQFFGPGTRLTVL.